A single sample gave rise to the 16 T cell receptor beta chains below, sequenced in a study of cytomegalovirus exposure and HLA in healthy donors. This PCR relied on a set of 60 Vbeta primers and 13 Jbeta primers. Produced via immunoSEQ multiplex PCR; TCRdb's table is partial and in-frame only. The table includes roughly 100,000 clones, about 71% detected once. Sequenced sample: PBMCs. These receptors came from a boy aged 5-17 years in good health and CMV-seronegative.

V gene TRBV6-5 combines with J gene TRBJ1-4, with TRBD1 as a possible D gene (5 bases). CDR1 is MNHEY, CDR2 SVGAGI, per germline. Between the trimmed V and J ends, which lost 0 bases and 10 bases, there was a span of 15 bases. The CDR3 is made up of 15 amino acids. CDR3 sequence (DNA): TGTGCCAGCAGTTACTCCCGGGACTATGGCGGAAAACTGTTTTTT. This translates into CASSYSRDYGGKLFF.

The chain is built from TRBV4-1 and TRBJ1-6, with TRBD1 matching 9 bases. After removal of 2 bases from V and 5 bases from J, the junction contained 4 bases not matched to a gene. Germline V CDR1 and CDR2: MGHRA, YSYEKL. The CDR3 is made up of 16 amino acids. CDR3 DNA: TGCGCCAGCAGCCAACCACAGGGGGCTCATAATTCACCCCTCCACTTT. It encodes CASSQPQGAHNSPLHF.

The chain uses TRBV4-1 and TRBJ2-2, with TRBD2 identical over 13 bases. J lost 5 bases, V lost 4 bases, and 4 bases had no gene match. Germline CDR1 is MGHRA and CDR2 is YSYEKL. The CDR3 is 16 amino acids. Here the CDR3 DNA reads TGCGCCAGCAGCCGGGGACTAGCGGGGAGAACCGGGGAGCTGTTTTTT. Amino acid sequence: CASSRGLAGRTGELFF.

Only a few counts were recorded for this clone. The chain joins TRBV6-1 to TRBJ1-4; D unresolved. V was trimmed by 8 bases and J by 10 bases, leaving 20 bases between them. CDR1 MNHNS and CDR2 SASEGT come from the germline V gene. The CDR3 has 14 residues. This CDR3 reads CASRLTQEGIKLFF. In DNA form, the CDR3 reads TGTGCCAGCCGTTTGACCCAGGAGGGAATAAAACTGTTTTTT.

V and J are TRBV14 and TRBJ1-1; the match to TRBD1 covers 8 bases. Per germline, CDR1 SGHDN and CDR2 FVKESK. Trimming cost V 3 bases and J 5 bases; bases outside gene matches: 8. This CDR3 is built from 15 residues. CDR3 sequence reads: CASSHLGTGPTEAFF. CDR3 DNA sequence: TGTGCCAGCAGCCACTTAGGGACAGGTCCTACTGAAGCTTTCTTT.

The CDR3 protein is CASRSRAEAFF. DNA of the CDR3: TGTGCCAGCAGGAGCCGGGCTGAAGCTTTCTTT. V is TRBV6-5 and J is TRBJ1-1; D remains unclear. V gave up 6 bases and J gave up 6 bases, with 8 bases separating them. The CDR3 runs to 11 residues. Germline CDR1 is MNHEY and CDR2 is SVGAGI.

This clone was seen a handful of times. V gene TRBV4-1 combines with J gene TRBJ2-2, with 9 bases matching TRBD1. This CDR3 region has 16 residues. With V trimmed by 2 bases and J by 4 bases, 5 bases remained unmatched. Germline V gives CDR1 MGHRA, CDR2 YSYEKL. CDR3 sequence: CASSQRQGETTGELFF. Written as DNA, the CDR3 is TGCGCCAGCAGCCAACGACAGGGGGAGACCACCGGGGAGCTGTTTTTT.

The gene calls are TRBV18 and TRBJ2-3; 9 bases are a match to TRBD2. The J segment lost 1 base and the V segment lost 3 bases, leaving 2 bases of the junction unmatched. CDR3 length: 15 residues. In germline, CDR1 is KGHSH, CDR2 LQKENI. This CDR3 is CASSPIAGGTDTQYF. The CDR3 bases are TGTGCCAGCTCACCTATAGCGGGGGGCACAGATACGCAGTATTTT.

The chain uses TRBV28 and TRBJ1-5; D remains unclear. With 2 bases removed from V and 0 bases from J, the gap between germline ends came to 14 bases. The CDR3 has 17 residues. CDR1 and CDR2 (germline): MDHEN, SYDVKM. CDR3 residues: CASSLIPDKLSNQPQHF. The CDR3 nucleotides are TGTGCCAGCAGTTTAATCCCCGACAAGCTTAGCAATCAGCCCCAGCATTTT.

The chain carries TRBV12-5 and TRBJ2-1; D gene ambiguous. Trimming stripped 3 bases from V and 10 bases from J, with 10 bases between. Germline CDR1 and CDR2: LGHNT and FRNRAP. This CDR3 has 12 amino acids. Here the CDR3 DNA reads TGTGCTAGTGGTTTTGGGTTACTAGAGCAGTTCTTC. Its translation is CASGFGLLEQFF.

The chain combines TRBV30 with TRBJ2-3; 14 bases agree with TRBD2. With V trimmed by 1 base and J by 9 bases, 3 bases remained unmatched. The length of the CDR3 is 14 residues. CDR1 GTSNPN and CDR2 SVGIG come from the germline V gene (reference sequence). CDR3 loop: CAWSGLAGGITQYF. Here the CDR3 DNA reads TGTGCCTGGAGTGGACTAGCGGGAGGGATAACGCAGTATTTT. Combining the CDR3 with reference TRBV30 and TRBJ2-3 gives the whole variable domain SQTIHQWPATLVQPVGSPLSLECTVEGTSNPNLYWYRQAAGRGLQLLFYSVGIGQISSEVPQNLSASRPQDRQFILSSKKLLLSDSGFYLCAWSGLAGGITQYFGPGTRLTVL.

This chain links TRBV4-3 with TRBJ1-1; D not resolved. The V gene lost 3 bases and the J gene lost 1 base, with 12 bases spanning the gap. Germline V gene data show CDR1 as LGHNA and CDR2 as YSLEER. The CDR3 loop spans 15 amino acids. The CDR3 is CASSHLGDGNTEAFF. DNA for the CDR3: TGCGCCAGCAGCCACCTGGGAGACGGGAACACTGAAGCTTTCTTT.

The chain couples TRBV7-2 to TRBJ2-4, with D maybe TRBD1 (7 bases). Germline-derived CDR1 and CDR2 are SGHTA and FQGNSA. This CDR3 spans 15 amino acids. V lost 7 bases and J 4 bases, leaving 17 bases between the germline ends. The chain's CDR3 is CASNPGGQGKNIQYF. The CDR3 DNA follows: TGTGCCAGCAACCCAGGGGGGCAGGGGAAAAACATTCAGTACTTC.

This clone came up once. The rearrangement uses TRBV10-3 and TRBJ1-5; 9 positions agree with TRBD1. With V trimmed by 6 bases and J by 0 bases, 3 bases remained unmatched. The CDR3 spans 15 residues. The germline V gene encodes CDR1 ENHRY and CDR2 SYGVKD. Here the CDR3 DNA reads TGTGCCATCAGCCCGGGACAGGGTAGCAATCAGCCCCAGCATTTT. Protein product: CAISPGQGSNQPQHF.

The chain couples TRBV10-3 to TRBJ1-5; 9 bases are a match to TRBD1. J gave up 3 bases and V 10 bases, and 7 bases lay outside the gene matches. CDR3 length equals 14 residues. Germline V gives CDR1 ENHRY, CDR2 SYGVKD. The CDR3: CAKPGQGDNQPQHF. DNA for the CDR3: TGTGCCAAACCGGGACAGGGTGACAATCAGCCCCAGCATTTT.

V usage is TRBV7-9 and J usage is TRBJ1-5; D is unresolved. Deletions cut 5 bases from V and 7 bases from J, with 12 bases between. CDR3 length: 13 amino acids. CDR1 SEHNR and CDR2 FQNEAQ come from the germline V gene (reference sequence). CDR3 amino acids: CASSAQAGQPQHF. In DNA form, the CDR3 reads TGTGCCAGCAGCGCCCAGGCGGGCCAGCCCCAGCATTTT.